These 25 T cell receptor beta chains came from one sample sequenced in a study of T cell changes during pregnancy in multiple sclerosis. Measured with immunoSEQ multiplex PCR; TCRdb has only the in-frame clones, and not every one. The table lists under 80,000 clones, roughly 92% of them singletons. The specimen was peripheral blood, collected after pregnancy. The receptors originated from a female donor in good health, enrolled as a control in a pregnancy study.

The chain couples TRBV6-5 to TRBJ1-6; D unresolved. The CDR3 consists of 16 residues. V lost 0 bases, J lost 7 bases, and 13 bases lay in between. Germline CDR1 MNHEY, CDR2 SVGAGI. CDR3 bases: TGTGCCAGCAGTTACTCGGCAACCGCTTCAAATTCACCCCTCCACTTT. It specifies CASSYSATASNSPLHF.

CDR3 DNA sequence: TGTGCCAGCAGTAAACAGGGAACGATGAACACTGAAGCTTTCTTT. It yields the protein CASSKQGTMNTEAFF. The V call is TRBV7-9, the J call TRBJ1-1; maybe TRBD1 (6 bases). The CDR3 consists of 15 residues. In germline, CDR1 is SEHNR, CDR2 FQNEAQ (reference sequence). V lost 6 bases to trimming and J lost 0 bases, with 14 bases between them.

The chain is built from TRBV2 and TRBJ2-7, with D maybe TRBD2 (6 bases). CDR1 is SNHLY and CDR2 is FYNNEI in the germline V gene. Trimming cost V 4 bases and J 5 bases, with 15 bases left between them. This CDR3 has 14 residues. The CDR3 is CASSASLAFDEQYF. DNA of the CDR3: TGTGCCAGCAGTGCCTCTCTAGCGTTCGACGAGCAGTACTTC.

The rearrangement joins TRBV2 to TRBJ2-1; D might be TRBD1 (6 bases). Trimming removed 5 bases from V and 2 bases from J, with 13 bases in between. CDR1 is SNHLY, CDR2 FYNNEI, per germline. The CDR3 extends over 15 amino acids. The CDR3, as DNA: TGTGCCAGCAGTAACAGGGCGCCACCCTACAATGAGCAGTTCTTC. This sequence encodes CASSNRAPPYNEQFF.

The chain combines TRBV7-6 with TRBJ2-5; possible D gene TRBD1, 5 bases. V was pared by 0 bases and J by 2 bases, with 7 bases between. CDR3 length equals 14 residues. CDR1 is SGHVS, CDR2 FNYEAQ, per germline. CDR3 nucleotide sequence: TGTGCCAGCAGCTTAGCAGGGGATCAAGAGACCCAGTACTTC. It translates to CASSLAGDQETQYF.

CDR3 region: CASSLDTDYGYTF. CDR3 sequence (DNA): TGTGCCAGCAGCTTGGATACAGACTATGGCTACACCTTC. The J gene is TRBJ1-2, the V gene TRBV5-4, with D uncertain. The CDR3 covers 13 residues. CDR1 is SGHNT and CDR2 is YYREEE in the germline V gene (reference sequence). Trimming removed 0 bases at V and 3 bases at J, with 6 bases between.

The genes are TRBV6-5 and TRBJ1-1, with 9 bases identical to TRBD1. V shed 5 bases and J 4 bases; nucleotides not matched to a gene: 5. Germline CDR1 is MNHEY and CDR2 is SVGAGI. The CDR3 contains 14 residues. In DNA form, the CDR3 reads TGTGCCAGCAGTCAGGACAGGGGACGCACTGAAGCTTTCTTT. Translated: CASSQDRGRTEAFF.

The chain employs TRBV7-3 and TRBJ1-2; D gene uncertain. Germline-derived CDR1 and CDR2 are SGHTA and FQGTGA. Trimming removed 5 bases at V and 4 bases at J, with 17 bases between. CDR3 size: 15 residues. In DNA form, the CDR3 reads TGTGCCAGCAGCCCTGGCCGGGAACCGGGCTATGGCTACACCTTC. Its protein is CASSPGREPGYGYTF.

The table lists this clone with a count of one. The chain recombines TRBV7-2 with TRBJ2-3; 13 bases are shared with TRBD2. CDR1 and CDR2 from the germline V gene are SGHTA and FQGNSA. This CDR3 comprises 16 residues. V shed 5 bases, J shed 6 bases, and the junction held 8 bases outside the gene matches. This chain's CDR3 is CASSLRLAGGRDTQYF. The CDR3 coding sequence is TGTGCCAGCAGCCTCAGACTAGCGGGAGGTAGGGATACGCAGTATTTT.

As DNA, the CDR3 is TGTGCCAGCAGCGACCCATGGGACAGCCTAACCTACGAGCAGTACTTC. It codes for CASSDPWDSLTYEQYF. The gene calls are TRBV11-2 and TRBJ2-7; TRBD1 aligns across 7 bases. Germline CDR1 and CDR2: SGHAT and FQNNGV. CDR3 length: 16 amino acids. Losses at the gene ends were 5 bases for V and 2 bases for J; bases not matched to a gene: 12.

The chain joins TRBV21-1 to TRBJ1-2. TRBV21-1 is tagged as a pseudogene. This CDR3 spans 15 amino acids. CDR3 bases: TGTGCCAGCAGCAAAGTTGGGGGAGGGTTCTATGGCTACACCTTC. It codes for CASSKVGGGFYGYTF.

The chain carries TRBV6-1 and TRBJ2-1; TRBD1 matches at 7 bases. CDR1 is MNHNS and CDR2 is SASEGT in the germline V gene. This CDR3 is 15 amino acids long. With 1 base clipped from V and 0 bases from J, the junction kept 0 bases outside the gene matches. The CDR3: CASSEGTGSYNEQFF. In DNA form, the CDR3 reads TGTGCCAGCAGTGAAGGGACAGGCTCCTACAATGAGCAGTTCTTC.

The chain has TRBV28 and TRBJ2-3; tentative D call: TRBD1 (6 bases). The CDR3 has 13 residues. Per germline, CDR1 MDHEN and CDR2 SYDVKM. The V end was cut by 8 bases, the J end by 0 bases, with 9 bases between. CDR3 region: CASVQGSTDTQYF. The CDR3 DNA reads TGTGCCAGCGTACAGGGTAGCACAGATACGCAGTATTTT.

The chain joins TRBV15 to TRBJ1-2, with TRBD1 matching 7 bases. The trim removed 1 base at V and 3 bases at J, leaving 5 bases unmatched. The CDR3 contains 15 residues. CDR1 is LNHNV, CDR2 YYDKDF, per germline (reference sequence). The CDR3 reads CATSRVAGGDYGYTF. The CDR3 coding sequence is TGTGCCACCAGCAGAGTGGCAGGGGGAGACTATGGCTACACCTTC. Using reference TRBV15 and TRBJ1-2 for the parts outside the CDR3, the full variable domain is DAMVIQNPRYQVTQFGKPVTLSCSQTLNHNVMYWYQQKSSQAPKLLFHYYDKDFNNEADTPDNFQSRRPNTSFCFLDIRSPGLGDTAMYLCATSRVAGGDYGYTFGSGTRLTVV.

The J gene is TRBJ2-7, the V gene TRBV28; D might be TRBD2 (6 bases). The CDR3 has 13 amino acids. V lost 3 bases and J lost 6, with 12 bases in between. CDR1 and CDR2 from the germline V gene are MDHEN and SYDVKM. This CDR3 is CASSFPDGGEQYF. CDR3 coding DNA: TGTGCCAGCAGTTTCCCCGACGGGGGCGAGCAGTACTTC.

This chain connects TRBV4-1 to TRBJ2-7; 7 positions match TRBD1. After removal of 6 bases from V and 4 bases from J, the junction contained 15 bases not matched to a gene. Germline V CDR1 and CDR2: MGHRA, YSYEKL. The CDR3 consists of 16 residues. The CDR3 region is CASSPGPRDRAYEQYF. As DNA, the CDR3 is TGCGCCAGCAGTCCCGGTCCCCGCGACAGGGCTTACGAGCAGTACTTC.

V usage is TRBV11-2 and J usage is TRBJ2-5; D possibly corresponds to TRBD1 (5 bases). CDR1 and CDR2 from the germline V gene are SGHAT and FQNNGV. V was clipped by 5 bases and J by 2 bases, with 9 bases between them. There are 13 residues in the CDR3. The CDR3 here is CASSPWTQETQYF. CDR3 nucleotides: TGTGCCAGCAGCCCGTGGACACAAGAGACCCAGTACTTC.

This clone has a handful of counts. The DNA of the CDR3 is TGCGCCAGCAGCTTGGTGGGACAGCTAAATTCACCCCTCCACTTT. Its translation is CASSLVGQLNSPLHF. J is TRBJ1-6 and V is TRBV5-1, with TRBD1 matching 7 bases. Germline lookup yields CDR1 SGHRS and CDR2 YFSETQ. After removal of 0 bases from V and 7 bases from J, the junction contained 4 bases not matched to a gene. There are 15 residues in the CDR3.

The genes are TRBV2 and TRBJ1-3, with D hard to call. CDR1 is SNHLY and CDR2 is FYNNEI in the germline V gene. V was trimmed by 3 bases and J by 0 bases, leaving 9 bases between them. There are 15 residues in the CDR3. The CDR3 coding sequence is TGTGCCAGCAGTGATGGGCTCGCCTCTGGAAACACCATATATTTT. The encoded protein is CASSDGLASGNTIYF. Complete variable domain (other parts from reference TRBV2 and TRBJ1-3): EPEVTQTPSHQVTQMGQEVILRCVPISNHLYFYWYRQILGQKVEFLVSFYNNEISEKSEIFDDQFSVERPDGSNFTLKIRSTKLEDSAMYFCASSDGLASGNTIYFGEGSWLTVV.

J is TRBJ1-1 and V is TRBV5-5; 8 nucleotides line up with TRBD1. Germline lookup yields CDR1 SGHKS and CDR2 YYEKEE (reference sequence). V gave up 0 bases and J gave up 7 bases; unmatched junction bases: 5. The length of the CDR3 is 14 residues. For the CDR3, the DNA is TGTGCCAGCAGCTTGGGTCAGGGGGCGATTGAAGCTTTCTTT. Amino acids: CASSLGQGAIEAFF.

The chain employs TRBV9 and TRBJ2-1; D unresolved. CDR1 is SGDLS, CDR2 YYNGEE, per germline. This CDR3 has 15 amino acids. Between the trimmed V and J ends, which lost 4 bases and 4 bases, there was a span of 15 bases. DNA of the CDR3: TGTGCCAGCAGCCCCCCGGCTAGTCCTTACAATGAGCAGTTCTTC. Translated, it gives CASSPPASPYNEQFF.

V gene TRBV7-3 combines with J gene TRBJ2-3; 7 nucleotides match TRBD2. V lost 2 bases and J lost 1; bases outside the gene matches: 6. Germline V lookup: CDR1 SGHTA, CDR2 FQGTGA. The CDR3 extends over 16 amino acids. Written as DNA, the CDR3 is TGTGCCAGCAGCTTAGGCCGGGCGGGGGGCACAGATACGCAGTATTTT. It specifies CASSLGRAGGTDTQYF.

The genes are TRBV5-1 and TRBJ2-5; 9 bases are a match to TRBD1. The germline gives CDR1 SGHRS, CDR2 YFSETQ. This CDR3 has 14 amino acids. The trim removed 4 bases at V and 3 bases at J, leaving 4 bases unmatched. CDR3 region: CASSTWDREETQYF. CDR3 coding DNA: TGCGCCAGCAGCACCTGGGACAGGGAAGAGACCCAGTACTTC.

V usage is TRBV19 and J usage is TRBJ2-1; 10 bases map to TRBD1. CDR1 and CDR2 from the germline V gene are LNHDA and SQIVND (reference sequence). There are 15 residues in the CDR3. V shed 4 bases and J 7 bases; nucleotides not matched to a gene: 7. CDR3: CASSRDRGYYNEQFF. CDR3 DNA: TGTGCCAGTAGTAGGGACAGGGGCTACTATAATGAGCAGTTCTTC.

The V gene is TRBV5-8, the J gene TRBJ1-1, with D maybe TRBD1 (5 bases). Germline CDR1 SGHTS, CDR2 YDEGEE. V was clipped by 4 bases and J by 0 bases, with 10 bases between them. The CDR3 covers 14 residues. CDR3 sequence reads: CASSLDRLNTEAFF. The CDR3 DNA reads TGTGCCAGCAGCCTCGACAGACTGAACACTGAAGCTTTCTTT.